A single sample gave rise to the 28 T cell receptor beta chains below, sequenced in a study of cytomegalovirus exposure and HLA in healthy donors (TCRdb year 2017). Libraries were built with the immunoSEQ multiplex PCR assay. For the multiplex PCR, a mixture combining 60 forward primers for TCR Vbeta segments and 13 reverse primers for TCR Jbeta segments was used. TCRdb mirrors the immuneACCESS table, restricted to in-frame sequences. Some clones are absent from its copies; in checked studies, under half trace to an unresolved V gene, and the reason for the others is unknown. In this sample the table shows about 140,000 clones, roughly 87% of which occur a single time. The ten largest make up roughly 0.5% of the sample. The specimen sequenced was PBMCs. Every receptor here comes from a woman in her 40s in good health and CMV-seronegative.

The chain employs TRBV6-5 and TRBJ2-7; D not certain. The germline V gene has CDR1 MNHEY and CDR2 SVGAGI. Between the trimmed V and J ends, which lost 5 bases and 6 bases, there was a span of 17 bases. This CDR3 contains 14 residues. The CDR3 sequence: CASSIRPAVGEQYF. The CDR3 DNA reads as TGTGCCAGCAGTATTAGGCCCGCGGTAGGCGAGCAGTACTTC.

The rearrangement uses TRBV5-1 and TRBJ2-3, with 11 bases lining up with TRBD1. Germline V lookup: CDR1 SGHRS, CDR2 YFSETQ. The CDR3 is made up of 15 amino acids. Germline trimming cut 3 bases from V and 4 bases from J; bases unmatched to any gene: 4. The CDR3 reads CASSSRTGGADTQYF. The CDR3 DNA reads as TGCGCCAGCAGCTCCCGGACAGGGGGCGCAGATACGCAGTATTTT.

The sample holds a few counts of this clone. This sequence joins TRBV11-2 and TRBJ2-7, with no clear D. The CDR3 contains 15 residues. Trimming removed 5 bases from V and 5 bases from J, with 19 bases in between. Germline V gives CDR1 SGHAT, CDR2 FQNNGV. The CDR3: CASSQTPLVVHEQYF. The CDR3 DNA follows: TGTGCCAGCAGCCAAACTCCGCTAGTAGTCCACGAGCAGTACTTC.

The chain recombines TRBV7-2 with TRBJ2-2; D is perhaps TRBD1 (5 bases). Germline V gene sequence: CDR1 SGHTA, CDR2 FQGNSA. V lost 2 bases, J lost 0 bases, and 7 bases lay in between. The CDR3 totals 15 residues. As DNA, the CDR3 is TGTGCCAGCAGCTTAAGGGGCACGAACACCGGGGAGCTGTTTTTT. Translating it yields CASSLRGTNTGELFF.

This clone was recorded once. This chain connects TRBV28 to TRBJ2-1, with a possible D match to TRBD2 (5 bases). Between the trimmed V and J ends, which lost 5 bases and 6 bases, there was a span of 14 bases. Germline V gene lookup returns CDR1 MDHEN and CDR2 SYDVKM. The CDR3 loop spans 14 amino acids. CDR3 sequence reads: CASSEKRQINEQFF. The CDR3 DNA sequence: TGTGCCAGCAGTGAAAAGCGGCAAATCAATGAGCAGTTCTTC.

Comment on this clone: One end of the junction varies from germline; a read error may be responsible. The V call is TRBV7-9, the J call TRBJ1-2; TRBD1 matches at 8 bases. This CDR3 region has 13 residues. The germline V gene encodes CDR1 SEHNR and CDR2 FQNEAQ (reference sequence). The CDR3 nucleotides are TGTTCCAGCAGCCTAACAGGGGGAATAGGCTACACCTTC. This codes for CSSSLTGGIGYTF.

The gene calls are TRBV6-5 and TRBJ2-4, with TRBD2 identical over 9 bases. Trimming took 6 bases from V and 1 from J; bases not matched to a gene: 4. Germline V lookup: CDR1 MNHEY, CDR2 SVGAGI. The CDR3 is made up of 15 amino acids. This CDR3 reads CASRASGVAKNIQYF. In nucleotides, the CDR3 is TGTGCCAGCAGGGCTAGCGGGGTGGCCAAAAACATTCAGTACTTC.

This clone appeared once. This sequence joins TRBV4-2 and TRBJ2-7, with 9 bases matching TRBD1. V shed 9 bases and J 7 bases; nucleotides not matched to a gene: 10. The length of the CDR3 is 13 residues. The germline CDR1 and CDR2 sequences are LGHNA and YNFKEQ. This CDR3 is CASSGQGFFEQYF. CDR3 nucleotide sequence: TGTGCCAGTTCGGGACAGGGATTCTTTGAGCAGTACTTC.

This chain uses TRBV7-2 with TRBJ2-7; no reliable D call. CDR1 and CDR2 (germline): SGHTA, FQGNSA. The CDR3 runs to 13 residues. The V end lost 1 base, the J end lost 2 bases, and 6 bases lay between the germline ends. The CDR3 DNA reads as TGTGCCAGCAGCTTAGGGGCTCCCTACGAGCAGTACTTC. Its translation: CASSLGAPYEQYF.

The gene calls are TRBV9 and TRBJ2-5, with D perhaps TRBD2 (6 bases). V was clipped by 0 bases and J by 4 bases, with 10 bases between them. Germline CDR1 is SGDLS and CDR2 is YYNGEE. The CDR3 runs 14 residues. The CDR3 nucleotides read TGTGCCAGCAGCGTAGTCGGAGGGAGAGAGACCCAGTACTTC. Protein product: CASSVVGGRETQYF.

The chain is built from TRBV30 and TRBJ2-7, with TRBD1 identical over 9 bases. The V gene's germline CDR1 is GTSNPN and CDR2 SVGIG (reference sequence). V lost 5 bases, J lost 4 bases, and 6 bases stayed unmatched. The CDR3 runs to 13 residues. This CDR3 is CAWVGQGKYEQYF. The CDR3 DNA is TGTGCCTGGGTCGGACAGGGGAAGTACGAGCAGTACTTC.

Here the CDR3 DNA reads TGTGCCAGCAGCAGGGCTAGCGGAGTCACAGATACGCAGTATTTT. This translates into CASSRASGVTDTQYF. The V and J genes are TRBV7-2 and TRBJ2-3; 7 nucleotides align to TRBD2. The CDR3 contains 15 residues. The V segment lost 5 bases and the J segment 2 bases; nucleotides outside the gene matches: 7. CDR1 SGHTA and CDR2 FQGNSA come from the germline V gene. Full variable domain (remainder filled in from reference TRBV7-2 and TRBJ2-3): GAGVSQSPSNKVTEKGKDVELRCDPISGHTALYWYRQSLGQGLEFLIYFQGNSAPDKSGLPSDRFSAERTGGSVSTLTIQRTQQEDSAVYLCASSRASGVTDTQYFGPGTRLTVL.

This rearrangement joins TRBV11-2 to TRBJ1-1; D uncertain. This CDR3 has 14 residues. Deletions cut 2 bases from V and 1 base from J, with 8 bases between. Germline-derived CDR1 and CDR2 are SGHAT and FQNNGV. The CDR3 DNA is TGTGCCAGCAGCTTAAGACTTACGAACACTGAAGCTTTCTTT. It translates to CASSLRLTNTEAFF.

The chain couples TRBV6-1 to TRBJ2-7; 7 nucleotides line up with TRBD2. The CDR3 is 16 amino acids. The germline V gene encodes CDR1 MNHNS and CDR2 SASEGT. V gave up 0 bases and J gave up 0 bases; unmatched junction bases: 5. CDR3 region: CASSEAVSGRSYEQYF. Here the CDR3 DNA reads TGTGCCAGCAGTGAAGCGGTTAGCGGGCGCTCCTACGAGCAGTACTTC.

For this clone: No DNA is shown, since the ends of the CDR3 on it are uncertain; the CDR3 is the one TCRdb lists. The chain joins TRBV5-1 to TRBJ2-5; TRBD2, as called in the table, went unchecked against the DNA. With termini counted, the CDR3 has 16 amino acids. Germline values: CDR1 SGHRS, CDR2 YFSETQ. CDR3 sequence reads: CASSSSGRGEGETQYF.

The rearrangement uses TRBV29-1 and TRBJ2-5; D is undetermined. In germline, CDR1 is SQVTM, CDR2 ANQGSEA. CDR3 length equals 12 residues. The V end was cut by 6 bases, the J end by 2 bases, with 10 bases between. This CDR3 reads CSVGTDQETQYF. The CDR3 DNA follows: TGCAGCGTCGGTACCGATCAAGAGACCCAGTACTTC.

This sequence joins TRBV7-6 and TRBJ1-5; TRBD1 might be the D (6 bases). Trimming left V 5 bases short and J 3 bases short, with 11 bases between. Germline CDR1 is SGHVS and CDR2 is FNYEAQ. The CDR3 extends over 14 amino acids. The CDR3 protein is CASSPDSHNQPQHF. The CDR3 DNA follows: TGTGCCAGCAGCCCGGACAGCCACAATCAGCCCCAGCATTTT.

In its sample, this clone was seen once. The chain couples TRBV5-1 to TRBJ2-5, with TRBD2 matching 8 bases. CDR1 and CDR2 from the germline V gene are SGHRS and YFSETQ. V lost 2 bases, J lost 11 bases, and 14 bases stayed unmatched. This CDR3 comprises 15 residues. DNA for the CDR3: TGCGCCAGCAGCTTAGCGGGAGTCTACCTACGGGAGCAGTACTTC. This sequence encodes CASSLAGVYLREQYF.

This chain links TRBV29-1 with TRBJ2-4, with a weak D call TRBD1 (6 bases). Germline CDR1 is SQVTM and CDR2 is ANQGSEA. Trimming left V 4 bases short and J 6 bases short, with 7 bases between. This CDR3 spans 11 amino acids. Here the CDR3 DNA reads TGCAGCGTTGTACAGGGAAACATTCAGTACTTC. This encodes CSVVQGNIQYF.

This chain links TRBV30 with TRBJ1-1; 9 bases align to TRBD1. From germline, CDR1 is GTSNPN and CDR2 SVGIG (reference sequence). Trimming took 2 bases from V and 6 from J; bases not matched to a gene: 16. The CDR3 loop spans 17 amino acids. The CDR3 region has the DNA TGTGCCTGGAGTACAACCGGGACAGGGCTTCCGGCCTCTGAAGCTTTCTTT. Amino acid sequence: CAWSTTGTGLPASEAFF.

The chain links TRBV19 to TRBJ2-1, with 8 bases matching TRBD2. V was clipped by 6 bases and J by 6 bases; unmatched bases: 16. Germline CDR1 LNHDA, CDR2 SQIVND (reference sequence). The CDR3 covers 17 residues. The CDR3 nucleotides read TGTGCCAGTAGCCCCCGGGGTAGCGGGACTGCCAGCAATGAGCAGTTCTTC. It codes for CASSPRGSGTASNEQFF.

This clone was counted a single time. The J gene is TRBJ2-5, the V gene TRBV6-6; a possible D gene is TRBD2 (5 bases). The V gene lost 0 bases and the J gene lost 2 bases, with 13 bases spanning the gap. CDR3 size: 16 residues. Germline V gene data show CDR1 as MNHNY and CDR2 as SVGAGI (reference sequence). The CDR3 spells CASSYSSTGEQETQYF. The CDR3 nucleotides are TGTGCCAGCAGTTACTCGAGCACCGGGGAACAAGAGACCCAGTACTTC.

The rearrangement joins TRBV30 to TRBJ1-4, with 9 positions matching TRBD1. V lost 5 bases to trimming and J lost 7 bases; unmatched junction nucleotides: 2. The CDR3 runs to 12 residues. Germline CDR1 reads GTSNPN; CDR2 reads SVGIG (reference sequence). The CDR3 is CAWGDRAEKLFF. The DNA for the CDR3 is TGTGCCTGGGGGGACAGGGCTGAAAAACTGTTTTTT.

CDR3 in amino acids: CASSPRLAGVVETQYF. CDR3 bases: TGTGCCAGCAGCCCCAGACTAGCGGGAGTTGTAGAGACCCAGTACTTC. The rearrangement joins TRBV5-4 to TRBJ2-5, with 12 bases that match TRBD2. Trimming removed 4 bases from V and 4 bases from J; junction bases left unmatched: 8. This CDR3 is built from 16 residues. CDR1 SGHNT and CDR2 YYREEE come from the germline V gene (reference sequence).

This clone was observed once. The chain joins TRBV6-1 to TRBJ1-1; the D is unclear. Trimming shortened V by 5 bases and J by 1 base, and 11 bases separated the two germline ends. The length of the CDR3 is 14 residues. Looked up from germline, CDR1 is MNHNS and CDR2 is SASEGT. The CDR3 bases are TGTGCCAGCAGTTTGGTCGGGAGGAACACTGAAGCTTTCTTT. Encoded protein: CASSLVGRNTEAFF.

For this clone: A read error may produce the germline difference seen at one junction end. The rearrangement uses TRBV7-9 and TRBJ1-2, with D tentatively TRBD1 (6 bases). Germline values: CDR1 SEHNR, CDR2 FQNEAQ (reference sequence). This CDR3 contains 12 residues. The CDR3 loop reads CSSSESTGGYTF. The CDR3 DNA is TGTTCCAGCAGCGAAAGTACAGGGGGCTACACCTTC.

The CDR3 nucleotides read TGTGCCAGCATCCCCAGACTAGCGCGAAGGTCGAGGGGGCAGGAGACCCAGTACTTC. It translates to CASIPRLARRSRGQETQYF. This sequence joins TRBV28 and TRBJ2-5; perhaps TRBD2 as D (8 bases). The V end was cut by 7 bases, the J end by 5 bases, with 32 bases between. This CDR3 spans 19 amino acids. The germline V gene has CDR1 MDHEN and CDR2 SYDVKM.

V and J are TRBV28 and TRBJ1-1; the D is unclear. The V gene lost 6 bases and the J gene lost 5 bases, with 13 bases spanning the gap. The CDR3 extends over 13 amino acids. CDR1 and CDR2 from the germline V gene are MDHEN and SYDVKM. The CDR3 nucleotides are TGTGCCAGCAGCCCCATGTCGAGGACTGAAGCTTTCTTT. This gives the protein CASSPMSRTEAFF.